The source of this T cell receptor beta chain is a study of shared clonotypes between healthy human individuals. Regarding the study as a whole: It was observed that about 5% of naive CD4 clonotypes were shared across a few donors.

On this clone itself: Its antigen is unknown.

The CDR3 is made up of 15 amino acids. V lost 1 base and J lost 2, with 11 bases in between. Germline V CDR1 and CDR2: SGHDN, FVKESK. Measured with immunoSEQ multiplex PCR; TCRdb has only the in-frame clones, and not every one. The data contain some 1.5 million clones, around 98% of them singletons. This sequence originates from a man between 25 and 39 years old in good health. The chain links TRBV14 to TRBJ2-5, with D possibly being TRBD1 or TRBD2 (5 bases each). The sample taken for sequencing was naive CD4+ T cells sorted from blood. The subset was: CD45RA+ positively selected. The CDR3 here is CASSQVRGPQETQYF. CDR3 sequence (DNA): TGTGCCAGCAGCCAAGTCCGGGGACCTCAAGAGACCCAGTACTTC.